This T cell receptor (beta chain) comes out of a study of shared clonotypes between healthy human individuals. In the study overall: Used for every donor were three CD4 naive, three CD4 memory, two CD8 naive and one CD8 memory plate.

Study-wide results and limits: Among four donors, about 5% of naive CD4 clonotypes were found in common.

Points on this clone: Its antigen is undetermined.

Replicate PCRs for sorted subsets used 200 ng DNA; this equaled tens of thousands of T cell genomes. Produced via immunoSEQ multiplex PCR; TCRdb's table is partial and in-frame only. Of over a million clones listed, 60% to 80% are singletons. CD45RA+ naive and CD45RA-negative memory subsets were separated from CD4+ cells. Sequencing was carried out using memory CD4+ T cells sorted from blood. As for subset: CD45RA-negative fraction. The TCR originated in a man aged 18-30 years in good health.

The CDR3 DNA reads TGTGCCAGCAGTTCTCAGGGGACCTACTCTGGAAACACCATATATTTT. Protein sequence: CASSSQGTYSGNTIYF. The rearrangement uses TRBV28 and TRBJ1-3; D perhaps matches TRBD1 (6 bases). The CDR3 has 16 amino acids. CDR1 MDHEN and CDR2 SYDVKM come from the germline V gene. Trimming removed 4 bases at V and 0 bases at J, with 13 bases between.